The rows below give T cell receptor beta chains drawn from one sample of a study of cytomegalovirus exposure and HLA in healthy donors. Sequencing used immunoSEQ multiplex PCR; TCRdb keeps in-frame clones, though not all of them. The sample consists of fewer than 150,000 clones, 85% to 90% of them appearing once. Material: PBMCs. The receptors stem from a woman aged 25-40 years in good health and CMV-seropositive. Each CDR3 is given with its conserved first and last residue. Each record gives: D gene, CDR3 length, J gene, clone size, V gene, CDR3 protein, CDR3 DNA. D genes are given only for firm matches. Clone size appears in some rows only: once, few, many, or a class for an expanded clone.

d_gene: TRBD1; len: 15; j_gene: TRBJ1-1; abundance: NA; v_gene: TRBV27; CDR3aa: CASSFRPGQGAEAFF; CDR3nt: TGTGCCAGCAGTTTTAGACCGGGACAGGGGGCTGAAGCTTTCTTT
d_gene: NA; len: 15; j_gene: TRBJ1-1; abundance: NA; v_gene: TRBV28; CDR3aa: CASSLYRQGNTEAFF; CDR3nt: TGTGCCAGCAGTTTATATCGCCAGGGGAACACTGAAGCTTTCTTT
d_gene: NA; len: 13; j_gene: TRBJ1-5; abundance: NA; v_gene: TRBV30; CDR3aa: CAWSKMSSGPQHF; CDR3nt: TGTGCCTGGAGTAAAATGTCGTCGGGGCCCCAGCATTTT
d_gene: TRBD2; len: 14; j_gene: TRBJ2-5; abundance: NA; v_gene: TRBV10-1; CDR3aa: CASRLAGGPAAQYF; CDR3nt: TGCGCCAGTCGTCTAGCGGGGGGTCCGGCGGCCCAGTACTTC
d_gene: TRBD2; len: 15; j_gene: TRBJ2-7; abundance: NA; v_gene: TRBV5-1; CDR3aa: CASSLVVAGASEQYF; CDR3nt: TGCGCCAGCAGCTTGGTGGTAGCGGGGGCCTCCGAGCAGTACTTC
d_gene: NA; len: 17; j_gene: TRBJ2-1; abundance: NA; v_gene: TRBV7-6; CDR3aa: CASSLGTGESSYNEQFF; CDR3nt: TGTGCCAGCAGCTTGGGGACGGGGGAGAGCTCCTACAATGAGCAGTTCTTC
d_gene: NA; len: 13; j_gene: TRBJ1-1; abundance: NA; v_gene: TRBV6-5; CDR3aa: CASSYGRVGEAFF; CDR3nt: TGTGCCAGCAGTTACGGGAGGGTTGGGGAAGCTTTCTTT
d_gene: TRBD1; len: 15; j_gene: TRBJ1-3; abundance: few; v_gene: TRBV28; CDR3aa: CASSLGTGGGNTIYF; CDR3nt: TGTGCCAGCAGTTTAGGGACAGGGGGCGGAAACACCATATATTTT
d_gene: TRBD2; len: 14; j_gene: TRBJ2-7; abundance: NA; v_gene: TRBV25-1; CDR3aa: CASSVSGGAGEQYF; CDR3nt: TGTGCCAGCAGTGTGTCGGGGGGGGCAGGCGAGCAGTACTTC
d_gene: TRBD1; len: 15; j_gene: TRBJ1-2; abundance: few; v_gene: TRBV28; CDR3aa: CASSLDPGQYYGYTF; CDR3nt: TGTGCCAGCAGCCTAGATCCGGGACAGTACTATGGCTACACCTTC
d_gene: NA; len: 13; j_gene: TRBJ1-1; abundance: once; v_gene: TRBV18; CDR3aa: CASSPGGSTEAFF; CDR3nt: TGTGCCAGCTCACCCGGGGGGAGCACTGAAGCTTTCTTT
d_gene: TRBD2; len: 23; j_gene: TRBJ2-1; abundance: NA; v_gene: TRBV19; CDR3aa: CASSIDPRAGLAGLLSSYNEQFF; CDR3nt: TGTGCCAGTAGTATAGATCCGAGAGCAGGGCTAGCGGGCCTCCTAAGCTCCTACAATGAGCAGTTCTTC
d_gene: NA; len: 12; j_gene: TRBJ1-2; abundance: NA; v_gene: TRBV5-6; CDR3aa: CASSSQGYGYTF; CDR3nt: TGTGCCAGCAGCTCCCAGGGCTATGGCTACACCTTC
d_gene: NA; len: 13; j_gene: TRBJ1-1; abundance: NA; v_gene: TRBV11-1; CDR3aa: CASSFRRNTEAFF; CDR3nt: TGTGCCAGCAGCTTTAGGAGAAACACTGAAGCTTTCTTT
d_gene: NA; len: 15; j_gene: TRBJ1-2; abundance: NA; v_gene: TRBV30; CDR3aa: CAWVSGDTVSYGYTF; CDR3nt: TGTGCCTGGGTATCCGGGGATACCGTGAGCTATGGCTACACCTTC
d_gene: TRBD1; len: 13; j_gene: TRBJ1-5; abundance: once; v_gene: TRBV2; CDR3aa: CASSGPGGQPQHF; CDR3nt: TGTGCCAGTAGTGGCCCAGGGGGACAGCCCCAGCATTTT
d_gene: TRBD1; len: 14; j_gene: TRBJ1-2; abundance: NA; v_gene: TRBV11-2; CDR3aa: CASSSGQGAPGYTF; CDR3nt: TGTGCCAGCAGCTCGGGACAGGGGGCGCCAGGCTACACCTTC
d_gene: NA; len: 16; j_gene: TRBJ1-1; abundance: NA; v_gene: TRBV9; CDR3aa: CASSVPPKTGAIGAFF; CDR3nt: TGTGCCAGCAGCGTACCCCCGAAGACAGGCGCTATTGGGGCTTTCTTT
d_gene: TRBD1; len: 14; j_gene: TRBJ2-7; abundance: once; v_gene: TRBV7-8; CDR3aa: CASSSQNTGDRQYF; CDR3nt: TGTGCCAGCAGCTCCCAAAACACAGGGGATAGGCAGTACTTC
d_gene: NA; len: 13; j_gene: TRBJ2-3; abundance: NA; v_gene: TRBV15; CDR3aa: CAIDGAVTDTQYF; CDR3nt: TGTGCCATCGACGGAGCTGTCACAGATACGCAGTATTTT
d_gene: TRBD2; len: 18; j_gene: TRBJ2-7; abundance: NA; v_gene: TRBV11-2; CDR3aa: CASSLDLGGGATTYEQYF; CDR3nt: TGTGCCAGCAGCTTAGATCTGGGCGGGGGGGCCACCACCTACGAGCAGTACTTC
d_gene: TRBD1; len: 14; j_gene: TRBJ1-1; abundance: NA; v_gene: TRBV30; CDR3aa: CAWGAGGARTEAFF; CDR3nt: TGTGCCTGGGGGGCAGGGGGCGCAAGAACTGAAGCTTTCTTT
d_gene: TRBD1; len: 17; j_gene: TRBJ1-2; abundance: NA; v_gene: TRBV5-1; CDR3aa: CASSLGQGATFGDGYTF; CDR3nt: TGCGCCAGCAGCCTCGGACAGGGGGCTACGTTTGGAGATGGCTACACCTTC
d_gene: TRBD1; len: 12; j_gene: TRBJ1-1; abundance: NA; v_gene: TRBV5-1; CDR3aa: CASSLDRGAAFF; CDR3nt: TGCGCCAGCAGCTTGGACAGGGGAGCGGCTTTCTTT
d_gene: TRBD1; len: 15; j_gene: TRBJ2-7; abundance: NA; v_gene: TRBV2; CDR3aa: CASRLTGTGVGEQYF; CDR3nt: TGTGCCAGCAGACTGACTGGGACAGGGGTAGGCGAGCAGTACTTC
d_gene: NA; len: 12; j_gene: TRBJ1-2; abundance: NA; v_gene: TRBV6-4; CDR3aa: CASSDSAGGHTF; CDR3nt: TGTGCCAGCAGTGACTCGGCGGGGGGCCACACCTTC
d_gene: NA; len: 14; j_gene: TRBJ2-1; abundance: NA; v_gene: TRBV4-1; CDR3aa: CASSQSDSLNEQFF; CDR3nt: TGCGCCAGCAGCCAATCGGACAGCCTCAATGAGCAGTTCTTC
d_gene: NA; len: 11; j_gene: TRBJ1-2; abundance: NA; v_gene: TRBV4-2; CDR3aa: CASSQDSGYTF; CDR3nt: TGTGCCAGCAGCCAAGACAGTGGCTACACCTTC
d_gene: TRBD2; len: 16; j_gene: TRBJ2-7; abundance: NA; v_gene: TRBV6-1; CDR3aa: CASSGYPRGGAYEQYF; CDR3nt: TGTGCCAGCAGTGGGTATCCCCGGGGGGGGGCCTACGAGCAGTACTTC
d_gene: TRBD2; len: 15; j_gene: TRBJ2-1; abundance: NA; v_gene: TRBV10-3; CDR3aa: CAISSLAGRYNEQFF; CDR3nt: TGTGCCATCAGTTCACTAGCGGGCAGATACAATGAGCAGTTCTTC
d_gene: NA; len: 12; j_gene: TRBJ2-7; abundance: NA; v_gene: TRBV28; CDR3aa: CASSFRGYEQYF; CDR3nt: TGTGCCAGCAGTTTCCGGGGGTACGAGCAGTACTTC
d_gene: NA; len: 11; j_gene: TRBJ2-1; abundance: NA; v_gene: TRBV12-5; CDR3aa: CATGEENEQFF; CDR3nt: TGTGCTACCGGGGAGGAAAATGAGCAGTTCTTC
d_gene: TRBD1; len: 13; j_gene: TRBJ1-5; abundance: once; v_gene: TRBV19; CDR3aa: CASSPTGEGTQHF; CDR3nt: TGTGCCAGTAGTCCTACAGGGGAAGGGACCCAGCATTTT
d_gene: NA; len: 15; j_gene: TRBJ2-7; abundance: NA; v_gene: TRBV5-4; CDR3aa: CASSSTGFSSYEQYF; CDR3nt: TGTGCCAGCAGCTCCACGGGTTTTTCCTCCTACGAGCAGTACTTC
d_gene: NA; len: 14; j_gene: TRBJ1-2; abundance: NA; v_gene: TRBV27; CDR3aa: CASSSSKGKYGYTF; CDR3nt: TGTGCCAGCAGTTCGTCCAAGGGGAAGTATGGCTACACCTTC
d_gene: NA; len: 14; j_gene: TRBJ1-4; abundance: NA; v_gene: TRBV23-1; CDR3aa: CASSQSGGGEKLFF; CDR3nt: TGCGCCAGCAGTCAATCCGGCGGAGGGGAAAAACTGTTTTTT
d_gene: TRBD2; len: 13; j_gene: TRBJ2-5; abundance: NA; v_gene: TRBV2; CDR3aa: CASRTGLAGWQYF; CDR3nt: TGTGCCAGCAGGACCGGACTAGCGGGATGGCAGTACTTC